This T cell receptor (beta chain) was recovered during a study of cytomegalovirus exposure and HLA in healthy donors. Study summary: The study placed approximately 81% of its approximately 360 genotyped donors in the Caucasian-associated ancestry cluster. Points from the study as a whole: The productive fraction for most TCR beta V segments was about 87% or about 30% in an earlier analysis.

Per the germline V gene, CDR1 is SGHVS and CDR2 is FNYEAQ. The CDR3 extends over 16 amino acids. V dropped 5 bases and J dropped 0 bases, with 11 bases sitting between them. Donors showed nominal health when sampled, although they likely had unrecorded immune exposures. In the case of this clone: Its antigen is not known.

Primers included in the PCR were 60 Vbeta and 13 Jbeta primers. Using immunoSEQ multiplex PCR, the repertoire was profiled, and TCRdb retains in-frame clones only, with some absent. This sample has around 100,000 clones, with under 9% found just once. Sequencing was performed on PBMCs. The receptor was derived from a middle-aged man in good health and CMV-seronegative. The chain is built from TRBV7-6 and TRBJ2-6; D gene unclear. The CDR3 DNA reads TGTGCCAGCAGCCCAGAGGCACCCTCTGGGGCCAACGTCCTGACTTTC. Protein: CASSPEAPSGANVLTF.